The following is a TCR beta chain sequence with its context. There are 14 residues in the CDR3. V lost 6 bases to trimming and J lost 1 base, with 13 bases between them. CDR1 and CDR2 from the germline V gene are LNHDA and SQIVND (reference sequence). Repertoires were generated with immunoSEQ multiplex PCR, while TCRdb's copy carries only in-frame clones and drops some. Here the sample spans nearly 85,000 clones, 85% to 95% being singletons. This specimen comes from a study of siplizumab effects on memory and regulatory T cells. The clonotype originates from a human donor in good health. The sequencing sample was made of CD8+ T cells sorted from blood. This chain uses TRBV19 with TRBJ2-7, with D possibly being TRBD2 (5 bases). CDR3 DNA sequence: TGTGCCAGTAGAGGGCGGAGGCCTTCCTACGAGCAGTACTTC. It codes for CASRGRRPSYEQYF. Supplemented by reference TRBV19 and TRBJ2-7, the full variable domain reads DGGITQSPKYLFRKEGQNVTLSCEQNLNHDAMYWYRQDPGQGLRLIYYSQIVNDFQKGDIAEGYSVSREKKESFPLTVTSAQKNPTAFYLCASRGRRPSYEQYFGPGTRLTVT.